These 3 T cell receptor beta chains originate from one sample sequenced in a study of T cells in localized non-small cell lung cancer. Here immunoSEQ multiplex PCR was the method, and the copy in TCRdb shows in-frame clones only, minus some. The data hold 48,000 or so clones, with roughly 85% observed a single time. The source was peripheral blood, collected before any cancer treatment. Source of these receptors: a male donor older than 55 with stage III squamous cell lung carcinoma.

V and J are TRBV30 and TRBJ1-3, with 10 nucleotides matching TRBD1. The CDR3 covers 18 residues. V lost 2 bases to trimming and J lost 0 bases; unmatched junction nucleotides: 10. Germline CDR1 GTSNPN, CDR2 SVGIG (reference sequence). The chain's CDR3 is CAWSPTGTGVISGNTIYF. CDR3 nucleotide sequence: TGTGCCTGGAGTCCCACCGGGACAGGGGTGATCTCTGGAAACACCATATATTTT.

This chain connects TRBV6-4 to TRBJ1-2, with D unclear. Germline V gives CDR1 MRHNA, CDR2 SNTAGT. The CDR3 has 15 residues. The ends were cut back, 5 bases at V and 2 bases at J, with 15 bases in the middle. For the CDR3, the DNA is TGTGCCAGCAGTCCCGAGGTCGGCCGGAACTATGGCTACACCTTC. Amino acids: CASSPEVGRNYGYTF.

J is TRBJ2-7 and V is TRBV5-1; 7 positions match TRBD1. Germline V gene data show CDR1 as SGHRS and CDR2 as YFSETQ. The V gene end was trimmed by 4 bases and the J gene end by 5 bases; junction bases not matched to a gene: 12. CDR3 length equals 15 residues. CDR3 in DNA: TGCGCCAGCAGCCCCCCCCGGACAGGCGGCGACGAGCAGTACTTC. Its protein is CASSPPRTGGDEQYF.